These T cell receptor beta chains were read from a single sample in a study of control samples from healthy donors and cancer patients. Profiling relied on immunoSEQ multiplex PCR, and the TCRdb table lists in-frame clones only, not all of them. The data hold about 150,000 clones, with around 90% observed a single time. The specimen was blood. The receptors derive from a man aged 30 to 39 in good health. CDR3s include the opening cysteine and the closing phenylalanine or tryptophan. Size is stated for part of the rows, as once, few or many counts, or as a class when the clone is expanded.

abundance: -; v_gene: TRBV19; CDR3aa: CASTGQINTGELFF
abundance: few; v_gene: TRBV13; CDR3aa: CASSFSAREQYF
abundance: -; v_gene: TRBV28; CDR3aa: CASSSLAGGPTGTDTQYF
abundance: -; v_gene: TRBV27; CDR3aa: CASLPAGLAGGSYEQYF
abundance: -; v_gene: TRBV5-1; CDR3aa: CASSGGLAGRTDTQYF
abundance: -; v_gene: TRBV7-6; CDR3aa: CASRPLQGTMNTEAFF
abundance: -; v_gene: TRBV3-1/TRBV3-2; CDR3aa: CASSQEKKLTSGTSTDTQYF
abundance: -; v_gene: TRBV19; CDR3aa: CASSSEQGAPGTGELFF
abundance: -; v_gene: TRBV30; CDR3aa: CARESGSGADTQYF
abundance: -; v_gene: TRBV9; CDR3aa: CASSVYTGELFF
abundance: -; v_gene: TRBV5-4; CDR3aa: CASSARDRGTGELFF
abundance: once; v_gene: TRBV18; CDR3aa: CASSATGGKGYSPLHF
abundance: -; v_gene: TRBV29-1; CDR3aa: CSVEGRTGEYEQYF
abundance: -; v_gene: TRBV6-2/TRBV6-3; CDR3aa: CASSYLGAGTDTQYF
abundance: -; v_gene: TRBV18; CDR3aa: CASSPGQGMNTEAFF
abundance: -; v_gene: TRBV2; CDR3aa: CASKSTSSGEQYF
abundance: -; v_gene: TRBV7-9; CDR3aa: CASSVGTAEGYTF
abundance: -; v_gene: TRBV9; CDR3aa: CASSVSSRASGGYNEQFF
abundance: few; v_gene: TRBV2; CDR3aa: CASSGDRAINQPQHF
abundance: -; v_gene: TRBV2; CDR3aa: CASRGLTSYEQYF
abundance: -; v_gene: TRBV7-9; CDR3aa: CASSLGDRGLYEKLFF
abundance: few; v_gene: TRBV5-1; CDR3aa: CASSLGTSNYEQFF
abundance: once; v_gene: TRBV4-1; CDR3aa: CASSQGWGQPTKQYF
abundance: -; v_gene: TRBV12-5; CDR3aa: CASGPSQRLNTEAFF
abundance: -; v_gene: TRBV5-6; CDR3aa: CASSLDNKNSPLHF
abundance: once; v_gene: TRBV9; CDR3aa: CASSPPSGGDTQYF
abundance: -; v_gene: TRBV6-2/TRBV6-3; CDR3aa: CASSTGLANTQYF
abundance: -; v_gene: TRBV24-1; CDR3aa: CATSDGGPGQGSGELFF
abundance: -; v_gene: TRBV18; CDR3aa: CASSPPGKAKNIQYF
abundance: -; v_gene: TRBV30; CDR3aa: CALRGPEKLFF
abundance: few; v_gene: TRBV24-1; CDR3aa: CATGNVAGGYNEQFF
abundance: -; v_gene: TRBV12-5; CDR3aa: CASGPQQGIVYEQFF
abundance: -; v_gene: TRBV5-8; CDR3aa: CASSLDLITDTQYF
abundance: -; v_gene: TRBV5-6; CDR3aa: CASSLRTITTDYGYTF
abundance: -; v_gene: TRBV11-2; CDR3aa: CASTDGANVLTF
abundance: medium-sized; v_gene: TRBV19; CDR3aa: CASSMGYRGLSEQYF
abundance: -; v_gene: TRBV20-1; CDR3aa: CSASSGQEAFF
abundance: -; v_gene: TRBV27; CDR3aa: CASSSASGSFRYEQYF
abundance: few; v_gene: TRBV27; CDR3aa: CASTQGGPYNEQFF